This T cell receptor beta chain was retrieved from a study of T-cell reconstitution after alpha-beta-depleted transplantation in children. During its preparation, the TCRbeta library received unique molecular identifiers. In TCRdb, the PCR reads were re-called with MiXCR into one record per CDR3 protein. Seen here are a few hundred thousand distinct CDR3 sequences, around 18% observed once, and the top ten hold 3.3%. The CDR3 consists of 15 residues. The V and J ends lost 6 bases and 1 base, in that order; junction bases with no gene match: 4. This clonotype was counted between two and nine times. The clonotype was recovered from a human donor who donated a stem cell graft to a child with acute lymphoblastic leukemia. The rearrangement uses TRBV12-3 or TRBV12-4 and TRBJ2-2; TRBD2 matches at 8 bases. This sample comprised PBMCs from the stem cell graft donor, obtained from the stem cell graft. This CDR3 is CASSQLAENTGELFF. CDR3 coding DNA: TGTGCCAGCAGCCAACTAGCGGAGAACACCGGGGAGCTGTTTTTT.